This T cell receptor beta chain was sequenced during a study of blood T cell repertoires in COVID-19. Overall study: Whether acute or convalescent, the COVID-19 samples came from the United States, Italy and Spain. PBMCs, B-cell-depleted T cells, or T cells were the source of the cDNA or gDNA that made up the material.

This CDR3 spans 15 amino acids. With 4 bases removed from V and 3 bases from J, the gap between germline ends came to 16 bases. Germline loops: CDR1 SGHKS, CDR2 YYEKEE (reference sequence). In the study's own analysis: For nucleated cells, counts were estimated from reference gene primer amplification. Produced via immunoSEQ multiplex PCR; TCRdb's table is partial and in-frame only. Clone size and V and J calls were adopted from that table, with D and trimming inferred from the DNA. The sample lists roughly 90,000 clones, roughly four fifths occurring once. This sequence joins TRBV5-5 and TRBJ1-1, with unresolved D. This TCR was sampled from a woman in her 70s with acute or convalescent COVID-19. The sequencing input was peripheral blood. As DNA, the CDR3 is TGTGCCAGCAGCAGACGTCTTCCTAGTGACACTGAAGCTTTCTTT. This gives the protein CASSRRLPSDTEAFF. Filled out from reference TRBV5-5 and TRBJ1-1, the complete variable domain reads DAGVTQSPTHLIKTRGQQVTLRCSPISGHKSVSWYQQVLGQGPQFIFQYYEKEERGRGNFPDRFSARQFPNYSSELNVNALLLGDSALYLCASSRRLPSDTEAFFGQGTRLTVV.